The 5 T cell receptor beta chains below come from one sample, sequenced in a study of identical twins. TCRdb processed the 5' RACE reads anew with MiXCR; each CDR3 protein has one entry. The sample consists of about 280,000 distinct CDR3 sequences, about 8% of them appearing once. These same data were also listed under a study on yellow fever vaccine responses in identical twins.

The sample taken for sequencing was memory (CD45RO+) T cells sorted from blood. The source is a woman under 30 in good health.

At least ten counts were recorded for this clonotype. The chain combines TRBV12-3 or TRBV12-4 with TRBJ2-1, with 9 bases fitting TRBD2. Germline trimming cut 5 bases from V and 10 bases from J; bases unmatched to any gene: 6. The CDR3 length is 13 residues. The CDR3 loop reads CASSESGRPEQFF. The CDR3 coding sequence is TGTGCCAGCAGTGAAAGCGGGAGGCCCGAGCAGTTCTTC.

The chain carries TRBV11-3 and TRBJ2-5, with D perhaps TRBD2 (6 bases). Per germline, CDR1 SGHNT and CDR2 YENEEA. The CDR3 loop spans 14 amino acids. Trimming cost V 6 bases and J 1 base, with 12 bases left between them. The CDR3 region is CASRPGGIQETQYF. The CDR3 DNA reads as TGTGCCAGCAGGCCGGGCGGGATCCAAGAGACCCAGTACTTC.

In this sample, this clonotype turned up a few times. V is TRBV6-1 and J is TRBJ2-1; D is undetermined. The CDR3 contains 15 residues. CDR1 MNHNS and CDR2 SASEGT come from the germline V gene. V was trimmed by 6 bases and J by 0 bases, leaving 12 bases between them. In nucleotides, the CDR3 is TGTGCCAGCAGCCTCTTTGGTTACTCCTACAATGAGCAGTTCTTC. It is translated as CASSLFGYSYNEQFF.

This clonotype was recorded a few times. This chain uses TRBV5-1 with TRBJ2-5; TRBD1 matches 9 bases. The CDR3 runs to 15 residues. Looked up from germline, CDR1 is SGHRS and CDR2 is YFSETQ. Losses at the gene ends were 0 bases for V and 5 bases for J; bases not matched to a gene: 5. This chain's CDR3 is CASSLAGTGRETQYF. The CDR3 DNA follows: TGCGCCAGCAGCTTGGCCGGGACAGGGAGGGAGACCCAGTACTTC. Using reference TRBV5-1 and TRBJ2-5 for the parts outside the CDR3, the full variable domain is KAGVTQTPRYLIKTRGQQVTLSCSPISGHRSVSWYQQTPGQGLQFLFEYFSETQRNKGNFPGRFSGRQFSNSRSEMNVSTLELGDSALYLCASSLAGTGRETQYFGPGTRLLVL.

This clonotype has at least ten counts. The chain employs TRBV3-1 and TRBJ2-7, with D perhaps TRBD1 (5 bases). Per the germline V gene, CDR1 is LGHDT and CDR2 is YNNKEL (reference sequence). The CDR3 runs to 13 residues. V dropped 0 bases and J dropped 4 bases, with 7 bases sitting between them. The CDR3: CASSQDRGYEQYF. CDR3 coding DNA: TGTGCCAGCAGCCAAGATAGGGGATACGAGCAGTACTTC.